This T cell receptor beta chain was sequenced for a study of blood T cell repertoires in COVID-19. Study context: Acute and convalescent COVID-19 samples came from the United States, Italy and Spain. PBMCs, B-cell-depleted T cells, or T cells were the source of the cDNA or gDNA that made up the material.

Original processing methods: The assay estimated nucleated cells by amplifying reference gene primers. TCRdb's table, derived via immunoSEQ multiplex PCR, lists solely in-frame clones and lacks some. V and J calls and clone size follow that table, whereas D and trimming were derived from the DNA. This table holds around 100,000 clones, approximately 93% found once. The sequenced sample was peripheral blood. This clonotype was sampled from a man in his fifties with active COVID-19.

In DNA form, the CDR3 reads TGTGCCAGCACCTCACGGCGGGAGCAGTTCTTC. Amino acids: CASTSRREQFF. This chain links TRBV6-5 with TRBJ2-1, with D uncertain. V lost 7 bases to trimming and J lost 10 bases, with 11 bases between them. Per the germline V gene, CDR1 is MNHEY and CDR2 is SVGAGI. The CDR3 is 11 amino acids.